Listed below are T cell receptor beta chains from one sample, sequenced in a study of T cells in localized non-small cell lung cancer. Clones were sequenced by immunoSEQ multiplex PCR, and TCRdb holds only the in-frame ones, with some missing. The profile shows 45,000 to 70,000 clones, more than 80% of them singletons. Here the sequenced sample was peripheral blood, taken before any cancer treatment. These receptors came from a woman aged 35 to 70 with stage I lung adenocarcinoma. Each CDR3 is given with its conserved first and last residue. D genes are given only for firm matches. Size tells how often a clone was seen (once, few, many) or the class of an expanded clone, and some rows leave it out.

>TRBV15|TRBJ2-4|.|.
TGTGCCACCAGCAGACCGGGGAACCCCGCCAAAAACATTCAGTACTTC
CATSRPGNPAKNIQYF
>TRBV28|TRBJ1-3|.|.
TGTGCCAGCAGTTCAGTAAGAACTGGAAACACCATATATTTT
CASSSVRTGNTIYF
>TRBV9|TRBJ1-4|.|.
TGTGCCAGCAGCGTAGACTGGCTGGGTGAAAAACTGTTTTTT
CASSVDWLGEKLFF
>TRBV28|TRBJ1-2|.|.
TGTGCCAGCAGCCTTCTCTATGGCTACACCTTC
CASSLLYGYTF
>TRBV5-1|TRBJ2-3|TRBD2|.
TGCGCCAGCGGGAGGGGAGGGTACGGCACAGATACGCAGTATTTT
CASGRGGYGTDTQYF
>TRBV9|TRBJ1-6|TRBD1|.
TGTGCCAGCAGCGTAGCGCAGGGGGCGAATAATTCACCCCTCCACTTT
CASSVAQGANNSPLHF
>TRBV5-4|TRBJ2-3|TRBD1|once
TGTGCCAGCAGCCGGACAGGGTTCAAAGATACGCAGTATTTT
CASSRTGFKDTQYF
>TRBV9|TRBJ1-3|TRBD1|once
TGTGCCAGCAGCGTAGAGACAGGGGGTCCCTCTCTTGATGGAAACACCATATATTTT
CASSVETGGPSLDGNTIYF
>TRBV18|TRBJ2-5|.|.
TGTGCCAGCTCACCACCTAGCGGAGAGACCCAGTACTTC
CASSPPSGETQYF
>TRBV29-1|TRBJ2-6|.|.
TGCAGCGTGGGGGAATCTGGGGCCAACGTCCTGACTTTC
CSVGESGANVLTF
>TRBV29-1|TRBJ2-7|TRBD2|.
TGCAGCGTTCGGGCTAGCGGAACCTACGAGCAGTACTTC
CSVRASGTYEQYF
>TRBV25-1|TRBJ2-5|TRBD2|.
TGTGCCAGCAGTGCGGGGGGGCTAGAGACCCAGTACTTC
CASSAGGLETQYF
>TRBV28|TRBJ1-5|.|.
TGTGCCAGCAGTGTAAGCCCAGGGAGACTCAATCAGCCCCAGCATTTT
CASSVSPGRLNQPQHF
>TRBV10-3|TRBJ1-5|.|.
TGTGCCATCAGTGAGTCATTACAGGGAGGCAATCAGCCCCAGCATTTT
CAISESLQGGNQPQHF
>TRBV5-5|TRBJ2-3|.|.
TGTGCCAGCAGCCCAATCACCCAGGATAGGGTCCGCACAGATACGCAGTATTTT
CASSPITQDRVRTDTQYF
>TRBV4-3|TRBJ1-5|.|few
TGCGCCAGCAGCCAAGATCGACAGGAGAATCAGCCCCAGCATTTT
CASSQDRQENQPQHF
>TRBV6-5|TRBJ1-1|.|.
TGTGCCAGCAGTCCTCGTTTGTCCGGGGGAACTGAAGCTTTCTTT
CASSPRLSGGTEAFF
>TRBV6-5|TRBJ2-2|.|.
TGTGCCAGCAGCCCTGGGACGGGGGAGCTGTTTTTT
CASSPGTGELFF
>TRBV19|TRBJ1-6|.|.
TGTGCCAGTAGCCCAAGAGGGGGGAGCTCCTATAATTCACCCCTCCACTTT
CASSPRGGSSYNSPLHF
>TRBV5-6|TRBJ2-5|TRBD1|.
TGTGCCAGCAGCCTCCGTGGACAGGGAGTAGAGGAGACCCAGTACTTC
CASSLRGQGVEETQYF
>TRBV9|TRBJ1-1|TRBD1|.
TGTGCCAGCAGCGCTACGGGGGTGGGACAGGGCCTTCCTGGGGAAGCTTTCTTT
CASSATGVGQGLPGEAFF
>TRBV11-1|TRBJ1-1|.|.
TGTGCCAGCAGCTTGCAAAGGAACACTGAAGCTTTCTTT
CASSLQRNTEAFF
>TRBV13|TRBJ2-2|TRBD1|.
TGTGCCAGCGGGAAGAGACAGGGGGCTTGGGGCACCGGGGAGCTGTTTTTT
CASGKRQGAWGTGELFF
>TRBV6-6|TRBJ2-7|TRBD1|.
TGTGCCAGCAGTTACCGACAGGGGCGGTACGAGCAGTACTTC
CASSYRQGRYEQYF
>TRBV7-2|TRBJ2-7|.|.
TGTGCCAGCAGCTTTCAGGCAGGGAAAGCTTCCGAGCAGTACTTC
CASSFQAGKASEQYF
>TRBV7-2|TRBJ1-6|.|.
TGTGCCAGCAGCCCCGTTTTAGGGATGCATTCACCCCTCCACTTT
CASSPVLGMHSPLHF
>TRBV4-3|TRBJ2-7|TRBD1|.
TGCGCCAGCAGCCAAACAGGGGCTTTGGACGAGCAGTACTTC
CASSQTGALDEQYF
>TRBV15|TRBJ2-7|TRBD1|.
TGTGCCACCAGCAGAGCAGGGACAGGCGCCTACGAGCAGTACTTC
CATSRAGTGAYEQYF
>TRBV6-1|TRBJ1-1|TRBD1|.
TGTGCCAGCAGCACAGGGGTCAGGGCTGAAGCTTTCTTT
CASSTGVRAEAFF
>TRBV7-6|TRBJ1-4|.|.
TGTGCCAGCAGCCGGGAACCTGAAAAACTGTTTTTT
CASSREPEKLFF
>TRBV5-4|TRBJ1-4|.|.
TGTGCCAGCAGCCAGGCAACTAATGAAAAACTGTTTTTT
CASSQATNEKLFF
>TRBV7-2|TRBJ1-2|.|.
TGTGCCAGCAGCCCAACGACAGCTAACTATGGCTACACCTTC
CASSPTTANYGYTF
>TRBV5-1|TRBJ2-1|.|.
TGCGCCAGCAGCTTTATGGGTGGTCCGAATGAGCAGTTCTTC
CASSFMGGPNEQFF
>TRBV5-1|TRBJ2-1|.|.
TGCGCCAGCAGCTTTGGGCGCTCTCCCCCTTACAATGAGCAGTTCTTC
CASSFGRSPPYNEQFF
>TRBV23-1|TRBJ2-1|.|.
TGCGCCAGCAGTCATCCGACCCACCTAAGCAATTACAATGAGCAGTTCTTC
CASSHPTHLSNYNEQFF